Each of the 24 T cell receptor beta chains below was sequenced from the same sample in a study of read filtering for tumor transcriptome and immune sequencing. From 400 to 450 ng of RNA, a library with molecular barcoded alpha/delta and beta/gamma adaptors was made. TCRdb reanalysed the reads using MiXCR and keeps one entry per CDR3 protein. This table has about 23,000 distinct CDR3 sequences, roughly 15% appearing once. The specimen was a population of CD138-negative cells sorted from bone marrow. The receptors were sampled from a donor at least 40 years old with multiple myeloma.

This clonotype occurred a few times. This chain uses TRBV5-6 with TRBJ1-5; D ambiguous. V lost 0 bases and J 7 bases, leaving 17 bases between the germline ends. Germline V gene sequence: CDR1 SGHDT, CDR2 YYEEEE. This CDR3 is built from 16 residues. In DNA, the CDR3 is TGTGCCAGCAGCTTGGCCGGCTGGGGAGGGTCGCAGCCCCAGCATTTT. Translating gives CASSLAGWGGSQPQHF.

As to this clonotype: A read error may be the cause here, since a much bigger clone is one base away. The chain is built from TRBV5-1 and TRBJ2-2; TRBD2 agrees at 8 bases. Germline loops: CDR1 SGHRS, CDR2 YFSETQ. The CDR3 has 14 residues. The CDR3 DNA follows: TGCGCCAGCAGCCGAACTAGCGGTACCGGGGAGCTGTCTTTT. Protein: CASSRTSGTGELSF.

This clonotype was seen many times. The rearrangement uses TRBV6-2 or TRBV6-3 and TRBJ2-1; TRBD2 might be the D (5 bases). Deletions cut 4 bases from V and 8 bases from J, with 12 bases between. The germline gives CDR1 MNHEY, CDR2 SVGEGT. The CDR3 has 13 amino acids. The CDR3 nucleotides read TGTGCCAGCAGTTGGGAGAGCGCCTATGAGCAGTTCTTC. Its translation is CASSWESAYEQFF.

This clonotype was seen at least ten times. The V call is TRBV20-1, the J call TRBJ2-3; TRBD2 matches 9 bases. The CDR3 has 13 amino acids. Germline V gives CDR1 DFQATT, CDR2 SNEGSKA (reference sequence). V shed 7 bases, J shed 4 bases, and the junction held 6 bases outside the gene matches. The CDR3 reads CSGVAGAADTQYF. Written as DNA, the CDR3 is TGCAGTGGTGTAGCGGGAGCGGCAGATACGCAGTATTTT.

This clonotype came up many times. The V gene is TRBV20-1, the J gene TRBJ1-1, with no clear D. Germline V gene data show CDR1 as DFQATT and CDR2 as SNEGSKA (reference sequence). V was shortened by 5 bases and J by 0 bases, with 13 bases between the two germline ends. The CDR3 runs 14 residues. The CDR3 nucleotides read TGCAGTGCTGGGCAGGACCCCATGAACACTGAAGCTTTCTTT. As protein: CSAGQDPMNTEAFF.

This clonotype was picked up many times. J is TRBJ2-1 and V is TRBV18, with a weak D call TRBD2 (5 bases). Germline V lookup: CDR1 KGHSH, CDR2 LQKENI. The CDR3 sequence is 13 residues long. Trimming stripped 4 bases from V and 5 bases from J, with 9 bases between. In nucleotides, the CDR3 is TGTGCCAGCTCACAGGGAGAGAACAATGAGCAGTTCTTC. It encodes CASSQGENNEQFF.

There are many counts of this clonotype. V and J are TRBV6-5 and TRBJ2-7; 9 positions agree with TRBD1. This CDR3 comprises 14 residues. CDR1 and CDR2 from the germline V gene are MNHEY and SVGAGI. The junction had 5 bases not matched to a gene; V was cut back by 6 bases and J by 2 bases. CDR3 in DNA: TGTGCCAGCAGATCCGGGACAGGGACCTACGAGCAGTACTTC. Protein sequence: CASRSGTGTYEQYF.

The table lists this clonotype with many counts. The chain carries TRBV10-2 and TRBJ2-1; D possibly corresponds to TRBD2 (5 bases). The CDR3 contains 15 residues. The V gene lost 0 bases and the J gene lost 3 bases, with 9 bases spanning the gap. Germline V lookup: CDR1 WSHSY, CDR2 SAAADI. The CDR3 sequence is CASSESSGFYNEQFF. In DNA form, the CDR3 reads TGCGCCAGCAGTGAGTCCAGCGGATTCTACAATGAGCAGTTCTTC.

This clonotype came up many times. The CDR3 nucleotides are TGCGCCAGCGGAACCGATGGGGGAGGTGAAGCTTTCTTT. This sequence encodes CASGTDGGGEAFF. The genes are TRBV5-1 and TRBJ1-1; tentative D call: TRBD1 (5 bases). CDR1 is SGHRS, CDR2 YFSETQ, per germline. Trimming stripped 7 bases from V and 7 bases from J, with 17 bases between. The CDR3 covers 13 residues.

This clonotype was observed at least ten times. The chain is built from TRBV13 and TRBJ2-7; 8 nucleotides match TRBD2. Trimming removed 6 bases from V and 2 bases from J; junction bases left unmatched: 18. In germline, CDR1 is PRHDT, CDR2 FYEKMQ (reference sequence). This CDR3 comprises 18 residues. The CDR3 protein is CASSGRGKGSGTPYEQYF. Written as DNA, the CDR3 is TGTGCCAGCAGTGGCCGGGGGAAAGGTAGCGGGACCCCCTACGAGCAGTACTTC.

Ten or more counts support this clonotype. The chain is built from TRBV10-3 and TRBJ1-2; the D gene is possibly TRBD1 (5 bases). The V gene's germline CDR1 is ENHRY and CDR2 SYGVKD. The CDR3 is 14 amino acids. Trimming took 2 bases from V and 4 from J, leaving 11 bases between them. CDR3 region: CAISEVAGPYGYTF. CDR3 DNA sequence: TGTGCCATCAGTGAGGTAGCAGGGCCCTATGGCTACACCTTC.

The CDR3 region has the DNA TGTGCCAGCAGTTTAGCGCCCCGGGCTAGCGACTACGAGCAGTACTTC. It is translated as CASSLAPRASDYEQYF. The J gene is TRBJ2-7, the V gene TRBV12-3 or TRBV12-4; maybe TRBD2 (6 bases). Trimming cost V 0 bases and J 3 bases, with 15 bases left between them. The CDR3 contains 16 residues.

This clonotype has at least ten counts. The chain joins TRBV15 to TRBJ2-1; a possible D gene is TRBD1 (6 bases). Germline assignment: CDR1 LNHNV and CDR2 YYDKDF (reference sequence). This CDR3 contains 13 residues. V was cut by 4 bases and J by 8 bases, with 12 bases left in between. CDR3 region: CATSKENRDEQFF. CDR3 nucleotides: TGTGCCACCAGCAAGGAAAACAGGGATGAGCAGTTCTTC. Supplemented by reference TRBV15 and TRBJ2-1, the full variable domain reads DAMVIQNPRYQVTQFGKPVTLSCSQTLNHNVMYWYQQKSSQAPKLLFHYYDKDFNNEADTPDNFQSRRPNTSFCFLDIRSPGLGDTAMYLCATSKENRDEQFFGPGTRLTVL.

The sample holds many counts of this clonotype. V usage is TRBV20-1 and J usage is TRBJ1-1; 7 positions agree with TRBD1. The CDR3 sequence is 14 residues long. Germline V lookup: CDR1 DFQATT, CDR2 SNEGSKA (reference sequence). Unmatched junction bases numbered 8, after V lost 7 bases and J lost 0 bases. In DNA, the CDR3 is TGCAGTGTCGGCCAAGGGACAGTGAACACTGAAGCTTTCTTT. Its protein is CSVGQGTVNTEAFF.

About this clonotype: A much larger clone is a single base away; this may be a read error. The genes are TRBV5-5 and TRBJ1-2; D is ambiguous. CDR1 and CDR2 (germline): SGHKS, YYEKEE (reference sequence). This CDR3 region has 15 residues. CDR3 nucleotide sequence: TGTGCCAGCAGCTTCACCGCCTTAGGGATCTATGGCTACGCCTTC. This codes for CASSFTALGIYGYAF.

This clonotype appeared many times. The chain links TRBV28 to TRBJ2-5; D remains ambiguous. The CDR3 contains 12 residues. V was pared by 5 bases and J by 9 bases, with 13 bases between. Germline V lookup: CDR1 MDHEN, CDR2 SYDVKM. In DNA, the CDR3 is TGTGCCAGCAGTACCGGGCGACCGTCCCAGTACTTC. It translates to CASSTGRPSQYF.

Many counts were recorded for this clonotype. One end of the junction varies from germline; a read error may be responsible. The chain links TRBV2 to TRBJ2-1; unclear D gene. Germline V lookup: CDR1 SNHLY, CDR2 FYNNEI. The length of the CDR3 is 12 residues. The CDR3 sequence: CASSEGVNEQFF. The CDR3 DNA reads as TGTGCCAGCAGCGAAGGTGTAAATGAGCAGTTCTTC. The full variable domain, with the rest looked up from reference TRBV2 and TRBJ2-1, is EPEVTQTPSHQVTQMGQEVILRCVPISNHLYFYWYRQILGQKVEFLVSFYNNEISEKSEIFDDQFSVERPDGSNFTLKIRSTKLEDSAMYFCASSEGVNEQFFGPGTRLTVL.

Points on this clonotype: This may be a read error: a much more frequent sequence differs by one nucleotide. CDR3 DNA: TGCAGCGTTGTGGGCACGAACACTGAAGCTTTCTTT. Protein sequence: CSVVGTNTEAFF. The J gene is TRBJ1-1, the V gene TRBV29-1; no firm D call. V gave up 4 bases and J gave up 1 base, with 7 bases separating them. CDR1 is SQVTM, CDR2 ANQGSEA, per germline. This CDR3 comprises 12 residues.

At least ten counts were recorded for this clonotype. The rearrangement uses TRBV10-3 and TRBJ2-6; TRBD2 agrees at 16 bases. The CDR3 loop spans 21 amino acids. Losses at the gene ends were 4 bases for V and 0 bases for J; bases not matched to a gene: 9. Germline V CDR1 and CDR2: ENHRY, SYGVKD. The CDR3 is CAISGQPGTSGRASGANVLTF. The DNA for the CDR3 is TGTGCCATCAGTGGACAGCCCGGGACTAGCGGGAGGGCCTCTGGGGCCAACGTCCTGACTTTC.

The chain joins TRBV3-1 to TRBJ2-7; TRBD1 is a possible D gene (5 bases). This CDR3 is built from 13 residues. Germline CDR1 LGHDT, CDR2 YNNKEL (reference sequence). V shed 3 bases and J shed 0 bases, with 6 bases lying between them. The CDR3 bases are TGTGCCAGCAGCCAGCAGGGCTCCTACGAGCAGTACTTC. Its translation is CASSQQGSYEQYF.

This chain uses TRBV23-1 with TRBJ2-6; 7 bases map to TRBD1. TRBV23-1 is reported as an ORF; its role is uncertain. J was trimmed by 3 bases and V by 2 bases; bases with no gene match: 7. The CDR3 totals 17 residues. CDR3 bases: TGCGCCAGCAGTCAAACGAGGGGGCTGGGTGGGGCCAACGTCCTGACTTTC. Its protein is CASSQTRGLGGANVLTF.

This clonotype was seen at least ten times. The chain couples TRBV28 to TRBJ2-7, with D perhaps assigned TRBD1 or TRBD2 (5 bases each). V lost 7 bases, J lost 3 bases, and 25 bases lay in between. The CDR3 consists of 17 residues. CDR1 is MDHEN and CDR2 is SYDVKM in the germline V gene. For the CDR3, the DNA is TGTGCCAGCAAACACCTATCGGCAGGGACCCTACGCTACGAGCAGTACTTC. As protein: CASKHLSAGTLRYEQYF.

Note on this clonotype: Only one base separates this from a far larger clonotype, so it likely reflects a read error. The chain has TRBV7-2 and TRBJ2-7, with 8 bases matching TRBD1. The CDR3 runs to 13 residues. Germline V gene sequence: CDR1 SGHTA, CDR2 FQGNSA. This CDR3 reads CANSLQGDYEQYF. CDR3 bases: TGTGCCAACAGCTTACAGGGGGACTACGAGCAGTACTTC.

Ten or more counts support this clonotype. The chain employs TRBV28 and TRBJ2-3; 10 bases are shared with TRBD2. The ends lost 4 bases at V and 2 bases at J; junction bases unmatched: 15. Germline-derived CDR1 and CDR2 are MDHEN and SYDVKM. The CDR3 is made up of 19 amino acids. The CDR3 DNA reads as TGTGCCAGCAGTTCCTTCCGACTAGCGGGCTCCTCCCTCACAGATACGCAGTATTTT. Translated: CASSSFRLAGSSLTDTQYF.